Here is one TCR beta chain with its context. This record comes from a study of blood T cell repertoires in COVID-19. Study overall: Samples taken during acute and convalescent COVID-19 were collected in the United States, Italy and Spain. T cells, B-cell-depleted T cells, or PBMCs provided the cDNA or gDNA that served as material.

Original data processing: The assay estimated nucleated cells by amplifying reference gene primers. The data were produced by immunoSEQ multiplex PCR, yet TCRdb's version contains in-frame clones alone and is incomplete. The V and J calls and the clone size are those of that table, but D and trimming were determined from the DNA. This sample has 55,000 to 90,000 clones, with about 86% found just once. The germline CDR1 and CDR2 sequences are SQVTM and ANQGSEA. CDR3 size: 15 residues. V lost 7 bases to trimming and J lost 2 bases, with 18 bases between them. This TCR came from a man aged 70 or older with active COVID-19. Material: peripheral blood. The genes are TRBV29-1 and TRBJ2-1, with D possibly matching TRBD2 (7 bases). The CDR3 spells CSATRRGGTYNEQFF. The CDR3 DNA sequence: TGCAGCGCCACTCGTAGGGGGGGGACCTACAATGAGCAGTTCTTC.